This TCR beta chain appears in the sequencing data of a study of cytotoxic CD8 clonotypes in ibrutinib-treated CLL. Study results and caveats: Against age-matched healthy donors, baseline clonality ran higher and tracked circulating CD8+ T-cell counts. Sampling times, which were not matched between the groups, differed between sustained-remission patients and progressing patients.

A note on this clone: Its target is unknown.

Assay used: immunoSEQ multiplex PCR; TCRdb lists only in-frame clones, some missing. Counted here are some 14,000 clones, roughly 70% occurring once; the ten biggest clones make up under 6.5%. The sample here was PBMCs, taken before ibrutinib treatment. This TCR derives from a human donor with chronic lymphocytic leukemia.

The chain's CDR3 is CASSPTGFTDTQYF. CDR3 DNA: TGCGCCAGCAGCCCTACAGGGTTCACAGATACGCAGTATTTT. This rearrangement joins TRBV5-1 to TRBJ2-3; weak D call: TRBD1 (6 bases). From germline, CDR1 is SGHRS and CDR2 YFSETQ. The length of the CDR3 is 14 residues. V lost 4 bases to trimming and J lost 2 bases, with 11 bases between them.